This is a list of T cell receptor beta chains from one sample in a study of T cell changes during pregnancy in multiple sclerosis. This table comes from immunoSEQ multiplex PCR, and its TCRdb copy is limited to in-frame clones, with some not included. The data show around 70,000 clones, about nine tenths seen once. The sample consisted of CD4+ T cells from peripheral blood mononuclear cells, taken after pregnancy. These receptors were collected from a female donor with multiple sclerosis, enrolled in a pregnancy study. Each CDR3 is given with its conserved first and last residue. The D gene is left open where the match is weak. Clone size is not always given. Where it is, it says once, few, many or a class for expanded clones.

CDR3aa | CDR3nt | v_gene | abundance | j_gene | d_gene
CASSPTGATEAFF | TGCGCCAGCAGCCCGACAGGGGCCACTGAAGCTTTCTTT | TRBV5-1 | - | TRBJ1-1 | TRBD1
CASTTRGDSYNEQFF | TGTGCCAGCACCACTCGGGGGGACTCCTACAATGAGCAGTTCTTC | TRBV11-2 | - | TRBJ2-1 | TRBD2
CASSALLAGEQFF | TGTGCCAGCAGCGCCCTACTAGCAGGGGAGCAGTTCTTC | TRBV7-3 | - | TRBJ2-1 | -
CASSTPGQPLHF | TGTGCCAGCAGCACCCCCGGTCAACCCCTCCACTTT | TRBV5-4 | - | TRBJ1-6 | -
CASRGTSKLAKNIQYF | TGTGCCAGCAGAGGGACTTCTAAGCTAGCCAAAAACATTCAGTACTTC | TRBV6-6 | - | TRBJ2-4 | -
CASSFTGYGYTF | TGTGCCAGCAGTTTTACAGGCTATGGCTACACCTTC | TRBV6-5 | - | TRBJ1-2 | -
CASSLTGTLRQPQHF | TGTGCCAGCAGTTTGACAGGGACTCTCCGTCAGCCCCAGCATTTT | TRBV6-1 | - | TRBJ1-5 | TRBD1
CASSFPGVTGELFF | TGTGCCAGCAGCTTCCCAGGGGTCACCGGGGAGCTGTTTTTT | TRBV5-6 | - | TRBJ2-2 | -
CASSLVPPGGSAGEQYF | TGTGCCAGCAGCTTAGTCCCGCCTGGCGGGAGCGCAGGGGAGCAGTACTTC | TRBV11-2 | - | TRBJ2-7 | TRBD2
CASSPGTGANEKLFF | TGCGCCAGCAGCCCCGGGACAGGGGCCAATGAAAAACTGTTTTTT | TRBV10-1 | - | TRBJ1-4 | TRBD1
CASSPGWGGYYGYTF | TGTGCCAGCAGCCCGGGGTGGGGGGGGTACTATGGCTACACCTTC | TRBV7-2 | - | TRBJ1-2 | -
CASRLTDEAFF | TGTGCCAGTAGATTGACAGATGAAGCTTTCTTT | TRBV19 | - | TRBJ1-1 | -
CASSRQTGYFEQYF | TGCGCCAGCAGCCGGCAGACAGGGTATTTCGAGCAGTACTTC | TRBV4-1 | - | TRBJ2-7 | TRBD1
CASTHAGTGTETQYF | TGTGCCAGCACCCACGCCGGGACAGGGACAGAGACCCAGTACTTC | TRBV2 | - | TRBJ2-5 | TRBD1
CASSIGGTGANTGELFF | TGTGCCAGCAGCATAGGGGGGACAGGCGCGAACACCGGGGAGCTGTTTTTT | TRBV13 | - | TRBJ2-2 | TRBD1
CASSLRGTQYF | TGTGCCAGCAGCTTAAGGGGGACCCAGTACTTC | TRBV11-2 | - | TRBJ2-5 | -
CAWSVQGGKFQPQHF | TGTGCCTGGAGTGTACAGGGGGGAAAGTTTCAGCCCCAGCATTTT | TRBV30 | - | TRBJ1-5 | TRBD1
CASSSGQGAMNTEAFF | TGCGCCAGCAGCTCGGGACAGGGGGCGATGAACACTGAAGCTTTCTTT | TRBV5-1 | - | TRBJ1-1 | TRBD1
CASSYPIAGVGGEQYF | TGTGCCAGCAGTTACCCAATAGCGGGAGTGGGCGGCGAGCAGTACTTC | TRBV6-5 | - | TRBJ2-7 | TRBD2
CASRASGYTF | TGCGCCAGCAGAGCTAGTGGCTACACCTTC | TRBV10-1 | few | TRBJ1-2 | -
CASSLRGLENSYEQYF | TGCGCCAGCAGCTTGAGGGGACTGGAGAACTCCTACGAGCAGTACTTC | TRBV5-1 | - | TRBJ2-7 | -
CAWSGRTSGRASGEQFF | TGTGCCTGGAGTGGAAGGACTAGCGGGAGGGCCAGCGGTGAGCAGTTCTTC | TRBV30 | - | TRBJ2-1 | TRBD2
CASSRQGLGAFF | TGTGCCAGCAGCCGACAGGGCCTTGGGGCTTTCTTT | TRBV7-2 | - | TRBJ1-1 | TRBD1